This TCR beta chain was retrieved from a study of blood T cell repertoires in COVID-19. For the study at large: Researchers got acute and convalescent COVID-19 samples from the United States, Italy and Spain. PBMCs, B-cell-depleted T cells, or T cells provided the cDNA or gDNA that made up the material.

The CDR3 spans 17 residues. CDR1 and CDR2 (germline): LGHDT, YNNKEL (reference sequence). V was shortened by 0 bases and J by 8 bases, with 19 bases between the two germline ends. Study processing details: Amplification from reference gene primers served as the basis for estimated nucleated cell counts. The method was immunoSEQ multiplex PCR; TCRdb's version includes in-frame clones alone and lacks a portion of them. The V and J calls and clone size come from that table; D and trimming were worked out from the DNA. The sample gives 110,000 or so clones, 85% to 90% of which show up once; roughly 4.5% is in the top ten.

The genes are TRBV3-1 (or the pseudogene TRBV3-2) and TRBJ1-4; D remains unclear. Sequences were obtained from peripheral blood. The sequence came from a man aged 45-65 years with acute or convalescent COVID-19. CDR3 sequence: CASSQERIAGKGEKLFF. The CDR3 region has the DNA TGTGCCAGCAGCCAAGAACGTATCGCGGGAAAGGGAGAAAAACTGTTTTTT.